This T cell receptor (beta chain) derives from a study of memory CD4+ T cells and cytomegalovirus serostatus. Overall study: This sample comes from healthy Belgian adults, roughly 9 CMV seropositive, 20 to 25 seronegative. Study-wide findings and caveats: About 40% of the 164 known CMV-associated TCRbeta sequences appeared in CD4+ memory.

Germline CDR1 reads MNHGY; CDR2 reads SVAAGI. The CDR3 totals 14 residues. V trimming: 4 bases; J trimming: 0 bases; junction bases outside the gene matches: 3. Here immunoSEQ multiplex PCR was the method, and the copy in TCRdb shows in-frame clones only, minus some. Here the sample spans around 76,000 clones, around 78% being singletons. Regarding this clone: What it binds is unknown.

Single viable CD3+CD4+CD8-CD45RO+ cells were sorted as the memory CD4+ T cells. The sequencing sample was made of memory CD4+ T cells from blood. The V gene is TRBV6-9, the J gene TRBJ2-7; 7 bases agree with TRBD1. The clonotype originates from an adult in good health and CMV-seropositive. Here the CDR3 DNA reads TGTGCCAGCAGTTCTACAGGGGACTCCTACGAGCAGTACTTC. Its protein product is CASSSTGDSYEQYF.